The clone carrying this T cell receptor (beta chain) was counted a single time. Its target is not known. TCRB transcripts that were expressed got sequenced, as all of the isolated RNA had been reverse transcribed. Some clones are missing from TCRdb's copy, which holds only in-frame ones; the method was immunoSEQ multiplex PCR. The repertoire includes around 97,000 clones, 28% of them detected once, and 0.53% sits in the top ten. CD45RO/CCR7/CD25/CD127/CD95/CD27 staining was used to isolate CD4+ naive, central memory, regulatory and stem cell-like memory cells by sorting. The entry originates in a study of beta chain features in type 1 diabetes. Germline V gene lookup returns CDR1 PRHDT and CDR2 FYEKMQ (reference sequence). V dropped 1 base and J dropped 6 bases, with 10 bases sitting between them. The CDR3 totals 14 residues. General observations from the study: Moderate yet significant TCRB CDR3 shortening was seen in Type 1 diabetes patients in all four CD4+ subsets.

Sequenced input: central memory CD4+ T cells from blood. The clonotype comes from a woman between 18 and 29 years old with type 1 diabetes. This sequence joins TRBV13 and TRBJ2-1; D gene ambiguous. CDR3 protein: CASSLVGGSNEQFF. The CDR3 DNA sequence: TGTGCCAGCAGCTTAGTAGGCGGATCCAATGAGCAGTTCTTC.